This is a list of T cell receptor beta chains from one sample in a study of blood T cell repertoires in COVID-19. Assay used: immunoSEQ multiplex PCR; TCRdb lists only in-frame clones, some missing. The sample has a few hundred thousand clones; around 90% are singletons. Sequencing was carried out using PBMCs or T cells enriched from blood (not recorded which). All receptors derive from a woman in her sixties in a cohort exposed to, infected with or recovered from COVID-19 (not recorded which). Both conserved end residues are part of each CDR3. D genes are given only for firm matches. Rows give clone size only sometimes, using once, few, many, or a class for an expanded clone.

j_gene,d_gene,v_gene,abundance,CDR3aa,CDR3nt
TRBJ2-2,TRBD2,TRBV6-2/TRBV6-3,-,CASSYSRRESAGELFF,TGTGCCAGCAGTTACTCGAGGCGGGAGAGCGCCGGGGAGCTGTTTTTT
TRBJ2-1,-,TRBV5-1,-,CASSLVAGPLNEQFF,TGCGCCAGCAGCTTGGTTGCGGGTCCGCTTAATGAGCAGTTCTTC
TRBJ2-3,TRBD2,TRBV12-5,-,CASALGASGGPTDTQYF,TGTGCTAGTGCCCTCGGGGCTAGCGGGGGTCCCACAGATACGCAGTATTTT
TRBJ2-3,TRBD2,TRBV5-1,-,CASSLASHPGRVADTQYF,TGCGCCAGCAGCTTGGCTAGTCATCCCGGGAGGGTCGCAGATACGCAGTATTTT
TRBJ1-6,TRBD1,TRBV2,-,CASRAGTGKSPLHF,TGTGCCAGCAGGGCCGGGACAGGGAAATCACCCCTCCACTTT
TRBJ2-7,TRBD2,TRBV5-1,-,CASSLLAGGHEQYF,TGCGCCAGCAGCTTGCTAGCGGGAGGGCACGAGCAGTACTTC
TRBJ1-3,-,TRBV19,-,CASSPTDSSGNTIYF,TGTGCCAGTAGTCCTACTGACAGCTCTGGAAACACCATATATTTT
TRBJ2-7,-,TRBV2,once,CASSDGETLSYEQYF,TGTGCCAGCAGTGACGGGGAAACATTATCCTACGAGCAGTACTTC
TRBJ1-5,-,TRBV7-9,-,CASSSSFNQPQHF,TGTGCCAGCAGTTCGAGTTTCAATCAGCCCCAGCATTTT
TRBJ2-7,TRBD2,TRBV6-6,few,CASSSGLAAYEQYF,TGTGCCAGCAGTTCGGGACTAGCGGCCTACGAGCAGTACTTC
TRBJ2-7,-,TRBV2,-,CASRLREQYF,TGTGCCAGCAGGCTGAGGGAGCAGTACTTC
TRBJ2-2,TRBD2,TRBV7-2,-,CASSPGLVRTGELFF,TGTGCCAGCAGCCCGGGACTAGTCAGGACCGGGGAGCTGTTTTTT
TRBJ2-7,-,TRBV6-6,few,CASTPSSGSYEQYF,TGTGCCAGCACCCCGAGTAGCGGATCCTACGAGCAGTACTTC
TRBJ1-4,TRBD1,TRBV29-1,few,CSVRTSGTANEKLFF,TGCAGCGTGCGCACATCCGGGACAGCAAATGAAAAACTGTTTTTT
TRBJ2-1,TRBD1,TRBV5-4,-,CASSRGQGAWEQFF,TGTGCCAGCAGTCGGGGACAGGGGGCATGGGAGCAGTTCTTC
TRBJ1-2,TRBD1,TRBV5-1,-,CASSLGTGGAHGYTF,TGCGCCAGCAGCTTGGGGACAGGGGGCGCCCATGGCTACACCTTC
TRBJ2-1,TRBD2,TRBV7-9,-,CASSLLAGAYNEQFF,TGTGCCAGCAGCTTATTAGCGGGAGCCTACAATGAGCAGTTCTTC
TRBJ2-7,-,TRBV5-1,-,CASSLEGFRVHEQYF,TGCGCCAGCAGCTTGGAAGGTTTCCGGGTCCACGAGCAGTACTTC
TRBJ2-7,TRBD1,TRBV29-1,-,CSVGGRDSLPYEQYF,TGCAGCGTTGGAGGCCGGGACAGCTTACCCTACGAGCAGTACTTC
TRBJ1-4,-,TRBV27,-,CASSLTGTRLATNEKLFF,TGTGCCAGCAGTTTAACCGGGACACGCCTTGCAACTAATGAAAAACTGTTTTTT
TRBJ2-7,TRBD1,TRBV28,-,CASSYPDREWPYF,TGTGCCAGCAGTTATCCGGACAGGGAGTGGCCGTACTTC
TRBJ1-2,-,TRBV28,-,CASWELNYGYTF,TGTGCCAGCTGGGAGTTAAACTATGGCTACACCTTC
TRBJ2-1,TRBD2,TRBV4-2,-,CASSPRTSGRANEQFF,TGTGCCAGCAGCCCCAGGACTAGCGGGAGAGCAAATGAGCAGTTCTTC
TRBJ2-7,-,TRBV2,-,CASQSTGGGREQYF,TGTGCCAGCCAGAGTACAGGGGGGGGCCGTGAGCAGTACTTC
TRBJ2-7,-,TRBV4-2,-,CASSQDRSLGGSQYF,TGTGCCAGCAGCCAAGATAGATCTCTCGGGGGATCGCAGTACTTC
TRBJ2-1,-,TRBV7-3,-,CASSPRGGTGNEQFF,TGTGCCAGCAGCCCCCGGGGCGGGACTGGGAATGAGCAGTTCTTC
TRBJ2-7,TRBD1,TRBV6-5,-,CASSPGQGPREQYF,TGTGCCAGCAGCCCGGGACAGGGTCCAAGAGAGCAGTACTTC
TRBJ2-1,TRBD2,TRBV5-1,-,CASSDEAGGNNEQFF,TGCGCCAGCAGCGATGAAGCGGGAGGGAACAATGAGCAGTTCTTC
TRBJ2-6,TRBD1,TRBV5-1,-,CASSRDREGGANVLTF,TGCGCCAGCAGCCGGGACAGGGAAGGTGGGGCCAACGTCCTGACTTTC
TRBJ2-7,TRBD2,TRBV30,-,CAWSKIGGTYEQYF,TGTGCCTGGAGCAAGATCGGGGGGACCTACGAGCAGTACTTC
TRBJ1-1,TRBD1,TRBV5-4,-,CASSFVTGLDTEAFF,TGTGCCAGCAGCTTCGTGACAGGGTTGGACACTGAAGCTTTCTTT
TRBJ1-2,-,TRBV3-1/TRBV3-2,-,CASSSGRIFYGYTF,TGTGCCAGCAGTTCAGGTCGGATCTTCTATGGCTACACCTTC
TRBJ1-4,-,TRBV5-1,-,CASSLGAGATNEKLFF,TGCGCCAGCAGCTTGGGGGCAGGGGCAACTAATGAAAAACTGTTTTTT
TRBJ2-7,TRBD2,TRBV28,-,CASTGTSAFEQYF,TGTGCCAGCACCGGGACTAGCGCATTCGAGCAGTACTTC
TRBJ2-1,TRBD2,TRBV9,-,CASSVGRSYNEQFF,TGTGCCAGCAGCGTCGGGAGGTCCTACAATGAGCAGTTCTTC
TRBJ2-1,-,TRBV9,-,CASSFRLSYNEQFF,TGTGCCAGCAGCTTCCGGTTAAGCTACAATGAGCAGTTCTTC
TRBJ2-7,TRBD1,TRBV4-3,-,CASSQTRDSEYEQYF,TGCGCCAGCAGCCAAACCCGGGACAGCGAGTACGAGCAGTACTTC
TRBJ2-3,-,TRBV28,few,CASSSTPVGGSTDTQYF,TGTGCCAGCAGTTCCACGCCTGTAGGGGGTAGCACAGATACGCAGTATTTT
TRBJ2-5,-,TRBV13,-,CASSLGHGFGETQYF,TGTGCCAGCAGCTTAGGCCACGGGTTCGGGGAGACCCAGTACTTC
TRBJ2-1,TRBD2,TRBV7-2,-,CASSLGLVDNEQFF,TGTGCCAGCAGCTTGGGACTAGTCGACAATGAGCAGTTCTTC
TRBJ1-2,TRBD1,TRBV24-1,-,CATSDPTGAAYGYTF,TGTGCCACCAGTGATCCGACAGGGGCGGCCTATGGCTACACCTTC
TRBJ2-2,TRBD1,TRBV4-2,many,CASSPGQDTGELFF,TGTGCCAGCAGCCCGGGACAGGACACCGGGGAGCTGTTTTTT
TRBJ2-5,TRBD2,TRBV29-1,-,CSGRGTGGLGETQYF,TGCAGCGGAAGAGGGACGGGAGGGTTAGGAGAGACCCAGTACTTC
TRBJ1-1,TRBD1,TRBV6-5,-,CASKSRGVNTEAFF,TGTGCCAGCAAGAGCAGGGGGGTGAACACTGAAGCTTTCTTT
TRBJ2-1,TRBD2,TRBV2,-,CASTFGLAAYNEQFF,TGTGCCAGCACCTTCGGACTAGCGGCTTACAATGAGCAGTTCTTC
TRBJ2-7,TRBD1,TRBV6-5,-,CASSVGTAHSYEQYF,TGTGCCAGCAGCGTCGGGACAGCCCACTCCTACGAGCAGTACTTC
TRBJ1-6,-,TRBV28,-,CASSSGSSYNSPLHF,TGTGCCAGCAGTTCCGGGAGCTCCTATAATTCACCCCTCCACTTT
TRBJ2-7,TRBD1,TRBV27,-,CASSQPGQAYEQYF,TGTGCCAGCAGTCAACCGGGACAGGCCTACGAGCAGTACTTC
TRBJ1-6,-,TRBV9,-,CASNSGRTDNSPLHF,TGTGCCAGCAACTCCGGCAGAACAGATAATTCACCCCTCCACTTT
TRBJ1-5,TRBD1,TRBV6-5,-,CASSRRQGNQPQHF,TGTGCCAGCAGTAGACGACAGGGTAATCAGCCCCAGCATTTT
TRBJ2-7,-,TRBV19,-,CASSSQGYEQYF,TGTGCCAGTAGTTCCCAGGGTTACGAGCAGTACTTC
TRBJ2-7,TRBD1,TRBV9,-,CASSAGTGSSYEQYF,TGTGCCAGCAGCGCCGGGACAGGGTCCTCCTACGAGCAGTACTTC
TRBJ1-4,-,TRBV7-9,few,CASSLDGRNEKLFF,TGTGCCAGCAGCTTAGACGGCAGGAATGAAAAACTGTTTTTT
TRBJ2-6,-,TRBV10-3,-,CAISRAGISGANVLTF,TGTGCCATCAGTCGGGCCGGGATCTCTGGGGCCAACGTCCTGACTTTC